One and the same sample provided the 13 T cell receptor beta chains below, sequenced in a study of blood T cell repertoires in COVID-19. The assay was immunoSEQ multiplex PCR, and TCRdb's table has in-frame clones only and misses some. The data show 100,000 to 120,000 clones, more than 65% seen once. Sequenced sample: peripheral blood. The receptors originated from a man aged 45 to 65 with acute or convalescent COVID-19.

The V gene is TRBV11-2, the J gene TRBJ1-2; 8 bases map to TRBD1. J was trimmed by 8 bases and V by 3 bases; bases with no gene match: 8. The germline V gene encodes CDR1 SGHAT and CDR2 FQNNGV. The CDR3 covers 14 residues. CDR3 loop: CASSLRQGSLGYTF. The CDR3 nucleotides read TGTGCCAGCAGCTTGAGACAGGGGAGTCTGGGCTACACCTTC. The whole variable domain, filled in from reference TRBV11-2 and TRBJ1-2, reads EAGVAQSPRYKIIEKRQSVAFWCNPISGHATLYWYQQILGQGPKLLIQFQNNGVVDDSQLPKDRFSAERLKGVDSTLKIQPAKLEDSAVYLCASSLRQGSLGYTFGSGTRLTVV.

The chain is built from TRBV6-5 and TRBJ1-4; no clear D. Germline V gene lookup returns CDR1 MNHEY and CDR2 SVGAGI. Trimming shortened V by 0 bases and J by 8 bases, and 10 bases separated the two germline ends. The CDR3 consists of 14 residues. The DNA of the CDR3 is TGTGCCAGCAGTTACTCGAACAGTAGGGAAAAACTGTTTTTT. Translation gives CASSYSNSREKLFF.

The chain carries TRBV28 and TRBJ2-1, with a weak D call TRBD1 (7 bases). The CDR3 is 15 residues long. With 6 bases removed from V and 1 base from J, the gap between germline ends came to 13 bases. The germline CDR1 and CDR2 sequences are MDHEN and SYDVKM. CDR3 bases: TGTGCCAGCAGCGGAGGGGGCAAGTCCTACAATGAGCAGTTCTTC. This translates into CASSGGGKSYNEQFF.

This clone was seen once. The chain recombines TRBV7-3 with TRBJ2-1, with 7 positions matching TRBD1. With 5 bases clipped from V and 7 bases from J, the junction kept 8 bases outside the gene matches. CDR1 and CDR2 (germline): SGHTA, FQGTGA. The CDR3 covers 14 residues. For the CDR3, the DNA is TGTGCCAGCAGCAGCTTGACAGGGCAAAATGAGCAGTTCTTC. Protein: CASSSLTGQNEQFF. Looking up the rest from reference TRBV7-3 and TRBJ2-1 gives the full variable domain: GAGVSQTPSNKVTEKGKYVELRCDPISGHTALYWYRQSLGQGPEFLIYFQGTGAADDSGLPNDRFFAVRPEGSVSTLKIQRTERGDSAVYLCASSSLTGQNEQFFGPGTRLTVL.

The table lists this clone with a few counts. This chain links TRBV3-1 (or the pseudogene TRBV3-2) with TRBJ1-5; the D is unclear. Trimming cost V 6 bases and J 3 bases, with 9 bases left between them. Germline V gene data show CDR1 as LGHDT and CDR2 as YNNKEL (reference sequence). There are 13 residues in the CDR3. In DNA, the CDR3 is TGTGCCAGCAGTTGGGCCGTCAATCAGCCCCAGCATTTT. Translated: CASSWAVNQPQHF.

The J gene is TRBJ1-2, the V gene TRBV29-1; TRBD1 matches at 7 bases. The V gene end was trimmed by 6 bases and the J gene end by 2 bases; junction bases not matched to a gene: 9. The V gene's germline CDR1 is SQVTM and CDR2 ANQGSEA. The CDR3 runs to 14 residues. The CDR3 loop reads CSVTAGGSNYGYTF. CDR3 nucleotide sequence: TGCAGCGTGACGGCAGGGGGATCGAACTATGGCTACACCTTC.

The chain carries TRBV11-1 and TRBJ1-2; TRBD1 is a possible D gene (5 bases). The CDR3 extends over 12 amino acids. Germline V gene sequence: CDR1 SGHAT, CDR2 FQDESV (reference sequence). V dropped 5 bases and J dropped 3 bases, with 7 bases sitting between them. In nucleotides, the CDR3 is TGTGCCAGCAGCCTCAGGGACTATGGCTACACCTTC. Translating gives CASSLRDYGYTF. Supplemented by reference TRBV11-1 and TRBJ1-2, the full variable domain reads EAEVAQSPRYKITEKSQAVAFWCDPISGHATLYWYRQILGQGPELLVQFQDESVVDDSQLPKDRFSAERLKGVDSTLKIQPAELGDSAMYLCASSLRDYGYTFGSGTRLTVV.

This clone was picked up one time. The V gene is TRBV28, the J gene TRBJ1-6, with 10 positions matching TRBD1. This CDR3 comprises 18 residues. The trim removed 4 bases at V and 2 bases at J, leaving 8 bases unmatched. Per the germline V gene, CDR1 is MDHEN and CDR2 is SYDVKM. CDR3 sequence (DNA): TGTGCCAGCAGTTCATGGACAGGGGGGTTCGCCTATAATTCACCCCTCCACTTT. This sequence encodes CASSSWTGGFAYNSPLHF.

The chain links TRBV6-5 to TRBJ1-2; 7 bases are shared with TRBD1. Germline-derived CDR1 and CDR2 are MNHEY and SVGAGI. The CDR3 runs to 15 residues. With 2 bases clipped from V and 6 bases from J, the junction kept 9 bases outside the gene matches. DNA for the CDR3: TGTGCCAGCAGTTACGGGGACAGTAGGTTAGATGGCTACACCTTC. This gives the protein CASSYGDSRLDGYTF.

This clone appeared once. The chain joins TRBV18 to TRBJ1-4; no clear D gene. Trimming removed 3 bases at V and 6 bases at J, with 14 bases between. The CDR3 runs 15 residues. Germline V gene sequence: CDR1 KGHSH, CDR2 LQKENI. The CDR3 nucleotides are TGTGCCAGCTCACCTCGGTCGGGTTGGGATGAAAAACTGTTTTTT. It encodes CASSPRSGWDEKLFF.

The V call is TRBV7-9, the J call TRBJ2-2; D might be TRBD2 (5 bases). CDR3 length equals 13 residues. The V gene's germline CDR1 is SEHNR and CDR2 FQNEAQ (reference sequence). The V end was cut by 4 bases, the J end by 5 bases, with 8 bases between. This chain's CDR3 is CASSSLVTGELFF. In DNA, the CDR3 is TGTGCCAGCAGCTCACTAGTTACCGGGGAGCTGTTTTTT.

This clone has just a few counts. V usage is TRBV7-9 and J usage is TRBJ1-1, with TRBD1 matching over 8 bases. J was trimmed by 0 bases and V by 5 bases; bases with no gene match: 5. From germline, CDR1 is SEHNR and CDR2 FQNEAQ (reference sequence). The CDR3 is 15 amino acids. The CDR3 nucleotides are TGTGCCAGCAGCCCAAGGGACAGGTTGAACACTGAAGCTTTCTTT. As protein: CASSPRDRLNTEAFF. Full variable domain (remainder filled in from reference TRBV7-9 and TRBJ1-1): DTGVSQNPRHKITKRGQNVTFRCDPISEHNRLYWYRQTLGQGPEFLTYFQNEAQLEKSRLLSDRFSAERPKGSFSTLEIQRTEQGDSAMYLCASSPRDRLNTEAFFGQGTRLTVV.

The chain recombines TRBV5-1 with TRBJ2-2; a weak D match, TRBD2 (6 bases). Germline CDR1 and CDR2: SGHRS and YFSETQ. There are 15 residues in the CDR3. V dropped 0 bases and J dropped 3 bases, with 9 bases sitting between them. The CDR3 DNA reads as TGCGCCAGCAGCTTGGCCCCGGGGGACACCGGGGAGCTGTTTTTT. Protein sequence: CASSLAPGDTGELFF. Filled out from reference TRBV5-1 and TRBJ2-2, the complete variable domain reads KAGVTQTPRYLIKTRGQQVTLSCSPISGHRSVSWYQQTPGQGLQFLFEYFSETQRNKGNFPGRFSGRQFSNSRSEMNVSTLELGDSALYLCASSLAPGDTGELFFGEGSRLTVL.